This entry lists 7 T cell receptor beta chains sequenced from one sample in a study of siplizumab effects on memory and regulatory T cells. Profiling relied on immunoSEQ multiplex PCR, and the TCRdb table lists in-frame clones only, not all of them. Of 120,000 or so clones in the sample, roughly 92% were seen once. Input material: CD4+ T cells sorted from blood. These TCRs come from a human donor in good health.

In this sample, this clone turned up once. The J gene is TRBJ1-4, the V gene TRBV19; the D is unclear. Germline CDR1 reads LNHDA; CDR2 reads SQIVND (reference sequence). The ends were cut back, 2 bases at V and 5 bases at J, with 6 bases in the middle. This CDR3 is built from 13 residues. The CDR3 nucleotides read TGTGCCAGTAGTATACGGGAGAATGAAAAACTGTTTTTT. Translated: CASSIRENEKLFF.

This clone was detected only a few times. This rearrangement joins TRBV9 to TRBJ1-5, with D maybe TRBD1 (6 bases). The CDR3 totals 14 residues. The germline gives CDR1 SGDLS, CDR2 YYNGEE. Trimming cost V 7 bases and J 7 bases, with 18 bases left between them. The CDR3 sequence is CASGRGGGGQPQHF. CDR3 DNA sequence: TGTGCCAGCGGAAGGGGAGGGGGAGGGCAGCCCCAGCATTTT.

This chain uses TRBV5-6 with TRBJ2-7; the D gene is possibly TRBD1 (6 bases). The CDR3 sequence is 14 residues long. Between the trimmed V and J ends, which lost 4 bases and 0 bases, there was a span of 11 bases. Germline V lookup: CDR1 SGHDT, CDR2 YYEEEE. CDR3: CASSKKDSSYEQYF. CDR3 nucleotide sequence: TGTGCCAGCAGCAAAAAGGACAGCTCCTACGAGCAGTACTTC.

This chain links TRBV27 with TRBJ1-1, with D possibly TRBD1 on 5 matching bases. CDR1 and CDR2 from the germline V gene are MNHEY and SMNVEV (reference sequence). V lost 5 bases to trimming and J lost 1 base, with 8 bases between them. The CDR3 is 13 amino acids. Written as DNA, the CDR3 is TGTGCCAGCAGTCCAGGGACGAACACTGAAGCTTTCTTT. It translates to CASSPGTNTEAFF.

This chain links TRBV7-8 with TRBJ1-2; tentative D call: TRBD1 (6 bases). V was trimmed by 1 base and J by 3 bases, leaving 18 bases between them. Looked up from germline, CDR1 is SGHVS and CDR2 is FQNEAQ. The CDR3 is 17 amino acids. Here the CDR3 DNA reads TGTGCCAGCAGCTTAGACGGGGGGGCCTCGACGGACTATGGCTACACCTTC. It yields the protein CASSLDGGASTDYGYTF.

This chain joins TRBV5-1 and TRBJ2-7; 7 bases map to TRBD1. The CDR3 is 13 amino acids. Losses at the gene ends were 4 bases for V and 4 bases for J; bases not matched to a gene: 5. Germline V CDR1 and CDR2: SGHRS, YFSETQ. CDR3 amino acids: CASSVQGEYEQYF. The CDR3, as DNA: TGCGCCAGCAGCGTCCAGGGGGAATACGAGCAGTACTTC.

CDR3 amino acids: CASSKGRGPAQPQHF. In DNA form, the CDR3 reads TGTGCCAGCAGCAAAGGCAGGGGGCCCGCTCAGCCCCAGCATTTT. The chain recombines TRBV21-1 with TRBJ1-5; TRBD1 was called by the table and not checked on the DNA. TRBV21-1 is noted as a pseudogene. This CDR3 contains 15 residues.